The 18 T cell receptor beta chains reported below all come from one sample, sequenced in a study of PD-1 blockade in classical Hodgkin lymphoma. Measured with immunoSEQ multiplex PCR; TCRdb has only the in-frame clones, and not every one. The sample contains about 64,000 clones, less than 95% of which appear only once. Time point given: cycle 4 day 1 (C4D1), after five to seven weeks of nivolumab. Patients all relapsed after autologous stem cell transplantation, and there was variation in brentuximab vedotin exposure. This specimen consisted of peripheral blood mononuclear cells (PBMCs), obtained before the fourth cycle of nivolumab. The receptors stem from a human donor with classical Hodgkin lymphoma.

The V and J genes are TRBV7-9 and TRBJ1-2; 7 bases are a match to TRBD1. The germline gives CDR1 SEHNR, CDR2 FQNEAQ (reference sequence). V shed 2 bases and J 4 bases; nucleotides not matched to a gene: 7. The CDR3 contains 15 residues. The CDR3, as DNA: TGTGCCAGCAGCTTAACGGGAGGGGGCAGCTATGGCTACACCTTC. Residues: CASSLTGGGSYGYTF.

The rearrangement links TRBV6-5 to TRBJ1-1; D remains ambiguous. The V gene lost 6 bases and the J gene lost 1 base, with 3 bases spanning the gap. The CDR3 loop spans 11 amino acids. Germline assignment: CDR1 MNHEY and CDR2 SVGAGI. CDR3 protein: CASSRNTEAFF. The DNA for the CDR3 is TGTGCCAGCAGCCGGAACACTGAAGCTTTCTTT.

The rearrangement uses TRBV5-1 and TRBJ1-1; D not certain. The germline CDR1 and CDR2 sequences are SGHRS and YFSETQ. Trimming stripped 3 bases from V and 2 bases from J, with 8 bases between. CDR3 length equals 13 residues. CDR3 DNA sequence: TGCGCCAGCAGCTACGAGGTTAACACTGAAGCTTTCTTT. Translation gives CASSYEVNTEAFF. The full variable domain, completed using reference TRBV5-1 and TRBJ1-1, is KAGVTQTPRYLIKTRGQQVTLSCSPISGHRSVSWYQQTPGQGLQFLFEYFSETQRNKGNFPGRFSGRQFSNSRSEMNVSTLELGDSALYLCASSYEVNTEAFFGQGTRLTVV.

The CDR3 region is CASSSWITDTQYF. Here the CDR3 DNA reads TGTGCCAGTTCCTCTTGGATCACAGATACGCAGTATTTT. The rearrangement links TRBV7-9 to TRBJ2-3; no reliable D call. Deletions cut 9 bases from V and 2 bases from J, with 12 bases between. The germline gives CDR1 SEHNR, CDR2 FQNEAQ (reference sequence). The CDR3 is 13 residues long.

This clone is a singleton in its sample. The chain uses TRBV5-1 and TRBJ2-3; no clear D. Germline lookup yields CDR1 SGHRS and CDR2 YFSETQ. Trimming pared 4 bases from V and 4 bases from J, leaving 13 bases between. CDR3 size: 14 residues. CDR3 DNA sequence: TGCGCCAGCAGCCCAAACCCCGTCCCAGATACGCAGTATTTT. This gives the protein CASSPNPVPDTQYF.

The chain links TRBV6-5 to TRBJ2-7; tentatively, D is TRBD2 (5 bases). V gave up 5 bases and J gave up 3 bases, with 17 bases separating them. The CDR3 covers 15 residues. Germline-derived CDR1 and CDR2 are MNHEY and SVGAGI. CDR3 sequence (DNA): TGTGCCAGCAGTCCCTGGGCCTCGAGGGACTACGAGCAGTACTTC. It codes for CASSPWASRDYEQYF.

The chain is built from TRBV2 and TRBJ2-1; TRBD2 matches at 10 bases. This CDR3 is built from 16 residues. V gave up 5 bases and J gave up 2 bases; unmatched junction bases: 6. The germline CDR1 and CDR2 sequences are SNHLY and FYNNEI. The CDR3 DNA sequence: TGTGCCAGCAGTCCAGAAGCGGGGGGGCCCTACAATGAGCAGTTCTTC. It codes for CASSPEAGGPYNEQFF.

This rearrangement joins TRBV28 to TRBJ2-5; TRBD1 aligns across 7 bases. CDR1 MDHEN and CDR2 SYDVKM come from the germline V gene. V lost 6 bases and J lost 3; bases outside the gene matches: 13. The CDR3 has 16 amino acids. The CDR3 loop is CASRNQLGGSKETQYF. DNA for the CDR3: TGTGCCAGCAGAAACCAACTAGGGGGCTCTAAAGAGACCCAGTACTTC.

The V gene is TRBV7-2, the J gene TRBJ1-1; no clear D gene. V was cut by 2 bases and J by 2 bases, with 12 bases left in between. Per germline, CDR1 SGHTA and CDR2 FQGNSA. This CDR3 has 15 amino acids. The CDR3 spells CASSLIGSLNTEAFF. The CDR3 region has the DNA TGTGCCAGCAGCTTAATTGGATCATTAAACACTGAAGCTTTCTTT.

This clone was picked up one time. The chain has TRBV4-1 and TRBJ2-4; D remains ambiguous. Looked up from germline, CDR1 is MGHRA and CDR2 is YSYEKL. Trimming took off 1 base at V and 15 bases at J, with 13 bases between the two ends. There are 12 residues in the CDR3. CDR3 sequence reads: CASSQGRRQRYF. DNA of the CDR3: TGCGCCAGCAGCCAAGGGCGTCGGCAGCGGTACTTC.

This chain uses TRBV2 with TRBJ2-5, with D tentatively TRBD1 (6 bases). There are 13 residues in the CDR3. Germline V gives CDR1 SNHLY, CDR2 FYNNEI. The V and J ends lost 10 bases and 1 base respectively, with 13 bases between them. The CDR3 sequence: CATTGQLQETQYF. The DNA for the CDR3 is TGTGCCACCACCGGACAGCTCCAAGAGACCCAGTACTTC.

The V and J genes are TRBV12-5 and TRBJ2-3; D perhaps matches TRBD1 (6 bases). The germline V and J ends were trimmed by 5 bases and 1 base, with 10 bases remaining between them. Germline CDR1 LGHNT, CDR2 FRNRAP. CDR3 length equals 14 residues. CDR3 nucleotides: TGTGCTAGTGGTCCGACAGGACGCACAGATACGCAGTATTTT. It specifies CASGPTGRTDTQYF.

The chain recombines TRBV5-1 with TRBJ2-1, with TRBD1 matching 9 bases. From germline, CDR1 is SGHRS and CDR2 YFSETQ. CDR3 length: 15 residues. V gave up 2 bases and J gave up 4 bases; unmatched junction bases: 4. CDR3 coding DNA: TGCGCCAGCAGCTTAAGCGACAGGGGGTACAATGAGCAGTTCTTC. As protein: CASSLSDRGYNEQFF.

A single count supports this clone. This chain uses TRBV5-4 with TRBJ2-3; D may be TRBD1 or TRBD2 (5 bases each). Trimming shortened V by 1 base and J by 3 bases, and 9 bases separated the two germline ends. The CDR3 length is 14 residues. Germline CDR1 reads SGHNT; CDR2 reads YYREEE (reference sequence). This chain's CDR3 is CASSLQGDTDTQYF. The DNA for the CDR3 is TGTGCCAGCAGCTTGCAGGGAGATACAGATACGCAGTATTTT.

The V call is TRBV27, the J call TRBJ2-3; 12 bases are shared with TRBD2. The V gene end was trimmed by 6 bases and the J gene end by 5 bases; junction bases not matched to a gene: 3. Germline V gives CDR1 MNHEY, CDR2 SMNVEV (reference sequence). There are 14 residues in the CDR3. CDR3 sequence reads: CASRLAGGGDTQYF. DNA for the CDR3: TGTGCCAGCAGACTAGCGGGGGGAGGAGATACGCAGTATTTT.

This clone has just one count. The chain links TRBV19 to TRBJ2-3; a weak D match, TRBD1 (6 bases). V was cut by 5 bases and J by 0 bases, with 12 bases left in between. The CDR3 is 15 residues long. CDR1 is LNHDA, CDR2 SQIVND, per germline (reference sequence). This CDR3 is CASSPWDTSTDTQYF. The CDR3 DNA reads TGTGCCAGTAGTCCCTGGGACACCAGCACAGATACGCAGTATTTT.

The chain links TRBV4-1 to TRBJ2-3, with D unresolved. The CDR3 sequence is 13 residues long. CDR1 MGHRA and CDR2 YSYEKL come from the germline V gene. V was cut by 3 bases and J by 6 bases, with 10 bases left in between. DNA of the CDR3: TGCGCCAGCAGCCAGGTACTCGGGGATACGCAGTATTTT. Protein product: CASSQVLGDTQYF.

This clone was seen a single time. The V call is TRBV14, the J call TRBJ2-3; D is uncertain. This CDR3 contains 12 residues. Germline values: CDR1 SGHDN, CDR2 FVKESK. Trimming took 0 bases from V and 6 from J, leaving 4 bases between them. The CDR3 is CASSQEGDTQYF. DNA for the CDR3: TGTGCCAGCAGCCAAGAAGGTGATACGCAGTATTTT.